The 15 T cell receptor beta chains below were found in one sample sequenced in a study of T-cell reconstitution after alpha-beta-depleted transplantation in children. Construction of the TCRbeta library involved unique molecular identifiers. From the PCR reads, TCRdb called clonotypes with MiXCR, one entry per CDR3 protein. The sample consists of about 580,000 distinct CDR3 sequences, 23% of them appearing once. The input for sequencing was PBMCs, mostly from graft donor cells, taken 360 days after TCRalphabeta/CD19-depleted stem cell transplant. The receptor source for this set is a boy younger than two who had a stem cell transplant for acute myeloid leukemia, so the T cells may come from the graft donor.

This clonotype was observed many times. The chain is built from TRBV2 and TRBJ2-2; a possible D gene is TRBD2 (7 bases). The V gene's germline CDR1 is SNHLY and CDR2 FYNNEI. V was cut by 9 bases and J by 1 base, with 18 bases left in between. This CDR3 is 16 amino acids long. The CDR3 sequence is CARGGAYSGNTGELFF. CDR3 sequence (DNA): TGTGCCAGAGGGGGGGCTTACAGCGGGAACACCGGGGAGCTGTTTTTT.

The CDR3 reads CASSFVSSYEQYF. As DNA, the CDR3 is TGTGCCAGCAGCTTCGTCAGCTCCTACGAGCAGTACTTC. The chain links TRBV5-6 to TRBJ2-7; D call uncertain. V dropped 2 bases and J dropped 0 bases, with 6 bases sitting between them. Germline V gene data show CDR1 as SGHDT and CDR2 as YYEEEE. This CDR3 is 13 amino acids long.

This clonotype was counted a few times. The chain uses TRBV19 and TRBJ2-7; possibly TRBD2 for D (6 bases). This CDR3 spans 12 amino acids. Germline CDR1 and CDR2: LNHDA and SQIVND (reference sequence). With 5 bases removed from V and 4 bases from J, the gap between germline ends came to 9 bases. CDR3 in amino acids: CASSRRDYEQYV. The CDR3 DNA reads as TGTGCCAGTAGTCGGAGGGATTACGAGCAGTACGTC.

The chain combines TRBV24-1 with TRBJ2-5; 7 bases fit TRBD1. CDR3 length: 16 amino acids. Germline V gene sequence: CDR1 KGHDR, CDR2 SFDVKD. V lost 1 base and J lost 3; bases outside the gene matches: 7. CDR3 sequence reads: CATSDFAATGKETQYF. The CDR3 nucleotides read TGTGCCACCAGTGATTTCGCGGCGACAGGGAAAGAGACCCAGTACTTC.

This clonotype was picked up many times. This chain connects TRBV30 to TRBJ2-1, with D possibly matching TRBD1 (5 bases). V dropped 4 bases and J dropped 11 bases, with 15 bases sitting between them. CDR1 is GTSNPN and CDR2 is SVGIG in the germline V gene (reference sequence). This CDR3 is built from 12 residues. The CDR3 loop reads CAWTLVGLKQFF. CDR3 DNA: TGTGCCTGGACCCTTGTGGGGCTAAAGCAGTTCTTC.

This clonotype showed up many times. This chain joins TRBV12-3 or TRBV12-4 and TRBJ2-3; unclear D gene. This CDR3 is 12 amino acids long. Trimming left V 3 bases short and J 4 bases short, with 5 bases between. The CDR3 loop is CASSFGPDTQYF. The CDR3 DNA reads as TGTGCCAGCAGTTTCGGTCCAGATACGCAGTATTTT.

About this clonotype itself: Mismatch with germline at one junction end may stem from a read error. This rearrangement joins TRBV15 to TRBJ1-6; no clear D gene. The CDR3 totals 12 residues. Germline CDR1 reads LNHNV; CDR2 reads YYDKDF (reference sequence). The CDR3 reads CVTSRGNSPLHF. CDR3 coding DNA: TGTGTCACCAGCAGAGGGAATTCACCCCTCCACTTT. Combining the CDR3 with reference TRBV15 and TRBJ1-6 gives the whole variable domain DAMVIQNPRYQVTQFGKPVTLSCSQTLNHNVMYWYQQKSSQAPKLLFHYYDKDFNNEADTPDNFQSRRPNTSFCFLDIRSPGLGDTAMYLCVTSRGNSPLHFGNGTRLTVT.

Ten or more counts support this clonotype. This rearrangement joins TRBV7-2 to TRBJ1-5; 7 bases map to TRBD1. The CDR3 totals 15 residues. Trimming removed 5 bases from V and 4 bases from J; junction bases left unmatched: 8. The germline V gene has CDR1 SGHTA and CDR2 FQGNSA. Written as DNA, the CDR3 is TGTGCCAGCAGCCTCATGGGGACAGTGAATCAGCCCCAGCATTTT. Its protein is CASSLMGTVNQPQHF.

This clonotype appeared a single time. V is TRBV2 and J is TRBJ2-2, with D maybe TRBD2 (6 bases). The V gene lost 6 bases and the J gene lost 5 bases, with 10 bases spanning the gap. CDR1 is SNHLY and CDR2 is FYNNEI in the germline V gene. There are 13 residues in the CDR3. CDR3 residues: CASSRRETGELFF. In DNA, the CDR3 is TGTGCCAGCAGCCGACGGGAGACCGGGGAGCTGTTTTTT.

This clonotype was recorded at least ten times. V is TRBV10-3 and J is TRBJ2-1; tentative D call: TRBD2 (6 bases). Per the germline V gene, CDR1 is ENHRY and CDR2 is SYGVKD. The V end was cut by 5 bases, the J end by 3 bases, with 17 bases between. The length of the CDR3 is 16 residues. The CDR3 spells CAISPLPGELYNEQFF. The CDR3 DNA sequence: TGTGCCATCAGTCCGCTACCGGGGGAGCTCTACAATGAGCAGTTCTTC.

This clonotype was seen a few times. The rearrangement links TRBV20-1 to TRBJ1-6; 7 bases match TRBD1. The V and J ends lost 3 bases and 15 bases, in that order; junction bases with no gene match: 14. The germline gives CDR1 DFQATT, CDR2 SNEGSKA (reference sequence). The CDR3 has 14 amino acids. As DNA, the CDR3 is TGCAGTGCTAGCGGCCGGGACAGCTTGTTTCTCCTCCACTTT. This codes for CSASGRDSLFLLHF.

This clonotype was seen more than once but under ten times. CDR3 sequence (DNA): TGCAGTGCTAGAGGCCCCAACGGACTAGCGGGGCGGTGGACGCAGTATTTT. It is translated as CSARGPNGLAGRWTQYF. The chain combines TRBV20-1 with TRBJ2-3; 12 nucleotides agree with TRBD2. Germline V gene lookup returns CDR1 DFQATT and CDR2 SNEGSKA (reference sequence). Trimming removed 1 base from V and 9 bases from J; junction bases left unmatched: 14. This CDR3 spans 17 amino acids.

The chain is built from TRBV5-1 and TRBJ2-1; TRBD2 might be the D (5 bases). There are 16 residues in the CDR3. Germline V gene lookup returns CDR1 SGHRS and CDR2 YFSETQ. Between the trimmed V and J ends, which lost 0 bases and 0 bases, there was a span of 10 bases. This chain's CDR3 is CASSLAATSSYNEQFF. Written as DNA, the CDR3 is TGCGCCAGCAGCTTGGCCGCTACTAGCTCCTACAATGAGCAGTTCTTC.

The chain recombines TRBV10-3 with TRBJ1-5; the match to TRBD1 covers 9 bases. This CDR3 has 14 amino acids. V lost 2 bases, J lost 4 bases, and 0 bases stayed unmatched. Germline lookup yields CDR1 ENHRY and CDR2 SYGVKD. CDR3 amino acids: CAISEGQGNQPQHF. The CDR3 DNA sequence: TGTGCCATCAGTGAGGGACAGGGGAATCAGCCCCAGCATTTT.

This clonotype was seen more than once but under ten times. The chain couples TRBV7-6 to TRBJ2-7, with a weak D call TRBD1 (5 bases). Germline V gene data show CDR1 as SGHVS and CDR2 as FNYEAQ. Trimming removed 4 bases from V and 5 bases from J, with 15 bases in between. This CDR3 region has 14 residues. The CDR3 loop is CASSYSRVNHEQYF. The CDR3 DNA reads TGTGCCAGCAGCTACTCCAGGGTAAACCACGAGCAGTACTTC.